Listed below are T cell receptor beta chains from one sample, sequenced in a study of T cell changes during pregnancy in multiple sclerosis. Profiling relied on immunoSEQ multiplex PCR, and the TCRdb table lists in-frame clones only, not all of them. The sample includes 55,000 to 70,000 clones, roughly 94% seen only once; the top ten take 1.1% to 1.5%. The sample here was peripheral blood, taken in the second trimester of pregnancy. These receptors originate from a female donor in good health, enrolled as a control in a pregnancy study. Both conserved end residues are part of each CDR3. Fields, in order: D gene, clone size, J gene, V gene, CDR3 DNA, CDR3 protein. D genes are given only for firm matches. Expanded clones get a size class; other rows say once, few or many, or leave the size out.

d_call: NA
clone_size: NA
j_call: TRBJ2-2
v_call: TRBV19
cdr3_nt: TGTGCCAGTAGTATGGCCCGGGACTTGAACACCGGGGAGCTGTTTTTT
cdr3_aa: CASSMARDLNTGELFF

d_call: TRBD1
clone_size: NA
j_call: TRBJ2-7
v_call: TRBV9
cdr3_nt: TGTGCCAGCAGCGTAGACCACAGGGGGAGCTCCTACGAGCAGTACTTC
cdr3_aa: CASSVDHRGSSYEQYF

d_call: NA
clone_size: NA
j_call: TRBJ1-4
v_call: TRBV5-1
cdr3_nt: TGCGCCAGCAGCTCCACCTACCGGGAAAAACTGTTTTTT
cdr3_aa: CASSSTYREKLFF

d_call: NA
clone_size: NA
j_call: TRBJ1-1
v_call: TRBV28
cdr3_nt: TGTGCCAGCAGCCCCGGGGGTGCGGGAGTTTTTGGTTTCTTT
cdr3_aa: CASSPGGAGVFGFF

d_call: NA
clone_size: NA
j_call: TRBJ2-1
v_call: TRBV11-1
cdr3_nt: TGTGCCAGCAGCTTAGATAGGGGGGGGTATAATGAGCAGTTCTTC
cdr3_aa: CASSLDRGGYNEQFF

d_call: NA
clone_size: NA
j_call: TRBJ2-7
v_call: TRBV28
cdr3_nt: TGTGCCAGCAGGACAGGCTTGGGCTACGAGCAGTACTTC
cdr3_aa: CASRTGLGYEQYF

d_call: NA
clone_size: NA
j_call: TRBJ2-6
v_call: TRBV4-2
cdr3_nt: TGTGCCAGCAGCCCAGGGGCTGGGGCCAACGTCCTGACTTTC
cdr3_aa: CASSPGAGANVLTF

d_call: NA
clone_size: NA
j_call: TRBJ2-2
v_call: TRBV27
cdr3_nt: TGTGCCAGCAGTCTCGACTCTACCGGGGAGCTGTTTTTT
cdr3_aa: CASSLDSTGELFF

d_call: NA
clone_size: NA
j_call: TRBJ1-2
v_call: TRBV12-2
cdr3_nt: TGTGCAAGTCGCTTAGTCACAGGGGTTACCTATGGCTACACCTTC
cdr3_aa: CASRLVTGVTYGYTF

d_call: NA
clone_size: NA
j_call: TRBJ2-4
v_call: TRBV18
cdr3_nt: TGTGCCAGCTCACCCAGGGGCTTATCCACGAGCTTGAGAAACATTCAGTACTTC
cdr3_aa: CASSPRGLSTSLRNIQYF

d_call: TRBD2
clone_size: NA
j_call: TRBJ2-7
v_call: TRBV28
cdr3_nt: TGTGCCAGCAGTTTACCCCAGCGGGGGGCCTACGAGCAGTACTTC
cdr3_aa: CASSLPQRGAYEQYF

d_call: NA
clone_size: NA
j_call: TRBJ2-7
v_call: TRBV5-4
cdr3_nt: TGTGCCAGCAGCTTGGGAGGCACCAGCTCCTACGAGCAGTACTTC
cdr3_aa: CASSLGGTSSYEQYF

d_call: TRBD2
clone_size: once
j_call: TRBJ2-1
v_call: TRBV19
cdr3_nt: TGTGCCAGTAGTCTCCTCGGACTAGCGGGGGGGAATGAGCAGTTCTTC
cdr3_aa: CASSLLGLAGGNEQFF

d_call: TRBD1
clone_size: few
j_call: TRBJ1-6
v_call: TRBV27
cdr3_nt: TGTGCCAGCAGTCCAAGACAGGGAATGAATTCACCCCTCCACTTT
cdr3_aa: CASSPRQGMNSPLHF

d_call: TRBD2
clone_size: NA
j_call: TRBJ2-5
v_call: TRBV4-3
cdr3_nt: TGCGCCAGCAGCCAAGGCACTAGGGCGGGAGTATGGGAGACCCAGTACTTC
cdr3_aa: CASSQGTRAGVWETQYF

d_call: TRBD2
clone_size: NA
j_call: TRBJ2-7
v_call: TRBV27
cdr3_nt: TGTGCCAGCAGTTTACGACTAGCGGGAAACTACGAGCAGTACTTC
cdr3_aa: CASSLRLAGNYEQYF

d_call: NA
clone_size: NA
j_call: TRBJ1-1
v_call: TRBV11-2
cdr3_nt: TGTGCCAGCAGTATCGGGAGTCTGGGGACTGAAGCTTTCTTT
cdr3_aa: CASSIGSLGTEAFF